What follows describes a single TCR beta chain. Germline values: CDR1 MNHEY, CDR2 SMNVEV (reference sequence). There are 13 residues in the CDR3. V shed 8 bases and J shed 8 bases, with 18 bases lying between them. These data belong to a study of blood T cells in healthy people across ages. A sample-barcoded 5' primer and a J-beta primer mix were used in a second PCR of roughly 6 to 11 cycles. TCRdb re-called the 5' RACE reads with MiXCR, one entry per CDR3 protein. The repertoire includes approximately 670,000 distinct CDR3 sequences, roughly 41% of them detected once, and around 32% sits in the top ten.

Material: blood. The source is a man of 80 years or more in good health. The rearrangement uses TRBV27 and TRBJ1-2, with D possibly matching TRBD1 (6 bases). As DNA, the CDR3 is TGTGCCAGCTCCCCCCCACAGGGTTGCGGCTACACCTTC. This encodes CASSPPQGCGYTF.